The TCR beta chain under discussion was sequenced for a study of vaccination and CD4 T cells after COVID-19 (dated by TCRdb to between 2020 and 2023). With respect to the entire study: SARS-CoV-2 positivity had been established in the convalescent patients by nasal swab PCR, and mild disease was recorded in several of these patients and severe disease in one. Six males and four females were included in the convalescent cohort, with two Hispanic individuals, seven Caucasians, two Asians and one multiracial person represented. Two doses of either the Pfizer-BioNTech BNT162b2 vaccine (n=8) or the Moderna mRNA-1273 vaccine (n=2) were administered to participants. Post-COVID blood samples from convalescent patients were collected a median of about 110 days after diagnosis, with a range of 35 to 161 days. Post-vaccine blood samples were taken a median of about 72 days after the second vaccine dose, with a range of about 13 to 250 days. Overlapping spike peptide pools from SARS-CoV-2 and from the common cold coronaviruses HCoV-NL63, HCoV-OC43 and HCoV-229E were used as culture stimuli. Control cultures received a CEFX viral epitope pool as the positive control, an HIV-1 Nef peptide pool as the negative control, or no peptide. In around nine COVID-19 convalescent patients and 4 infection-naive healthy vaccine recipients, the spike-specific CD4+ TCR repertoire before mRNA vaccination was compared with the repertoire after mRNA vaccination.

Turning to this clonotype: Its antigen target is currently unknown. Base qualities are not recorded, but no much larger clone differs from it by a single base.

Libraries were built with PCR. At the Johns Hopkins FTIC core, DNA from the cultured CD4+ T cells underwent TCR sequencing with the Oncomine TCR Beta short-read assay. The QIAamp micro DNA kit was used to extract genomic DNA from the cultured CD4+ T cells. Oncomine TCR Beta libraries from cultured CD4+ T cells were pooled with unique dual indexes and sequenced on an Illumina iSeq 100. In the authors' own workflow: Non-productive sequences were filtered out, and CDR3s that did not start with C, did not end with F or W, or were shorter than 7 amino acids were discarded. Antigen-specific clonotypes were identified with the MANAFEST web application by comparing peptide-stimulated wells with reference and other culture wells. An FDR below 0.05, an odds ratio above 5, and a productive frequency above 0.1% in at least two of three replicate wells were required for clones to be considered positive. A clonotype was classed as cross-reactive if the clonotype showed significant expansion both in SARS-CoV-2 spike wells and in at least one common cold coronavirus spike condition. Using R version 3.6.1, CDR3 homology was evaluated through Levenshtein distances (stringdist) along with unrooted phylogenetic trees (ape). TCRdb cleaned the public reads at Q25 with fastp, built clones with MiXCR and kept in-frame beta chains. Entries are consolidated by CDR3 protein sequence, retaining the most common genes and DNA. These V and J calls are TCRdb output, not the study's own analysis. The sample table lists some 10,000 distinct CDR3 sequences, 50% to 55% of them with a count of one. The top ten clones comprise 8.5% of the sample.

Via the germline V gene (reference sequence), CDR1 is MNHEY and CDR2 SMNVEV. The CDR3 spans 13 residues, from the cysteine through the phenylalanine. Only the CDR3 DNA stays, 39 bases, in frame from base 1. The germline V end is reduced by 3 bases and the J end by 6 bases; junction bases left unmatched: 4. Overall study results and their limits: Although the median number of SARS-CoV-2-reactive clonotypes went up from around 20 after infection to 30 to 45 after vaccination, the increase was not significant. In convalescent patients, a median approximately 90% of post-vaccine SARS-CoV-2-reactive clones were detected only after vaccination, suggesting vaccine-specific priming. Only a relatively small number of convalescent patients were included in the study, and early timepoints following natural infection were not analyzed. Of the vaccine-specific clones found in convalescent patients, nearly all (304 of 307) were mono-reactive for SARS-CoV-2 spike instead of being cross-reactive with common cold coronaviruses.

The treatment or condition label, as the study defines it: roughly ten-day PBMC culture with coronavirus spike peptide pools or control peptides (ViraFEST assay). The study used the ViraFEST assay, which expanded antigen-specific T cells with peptide pools and then identified expanded clonotypes by TCR sequencing. The convalescent patients' positive SARS-CoV-2 PCR tests were from March to December 2020, which was before the Alpha, Beta and Delta variants emerged in the United States. Each well held 2.1 million or so PBMCs cultured in IMDM containing about 5% human AB serum and approximately 9.6 IU/ml IL-2, with 10 ug/ml peptide pools added. Half of the culture medium was replaced with fresh IL-2-containing medium on days 3 and 7. After 10 days of culture, CD4+ T cells were isolated by negative selection with the EasySep CD4+ T cell isolation kit. PBMCs were separated from whole blood using Ficoll-Paque Plus gradient centrifugation and then either used fresh or cryopreserved at -140C. In general, triplicate wells were set up for every culture condition.

The clonotype comes from a human donor who had recovered from COVID-19. The sample taken for sequencing was CD4+ T cells from blood, cultured in vitro. The chain was built from TRBV27 and TRBJ2-7; TRBD2 matches 8 bases in the middle. The CDR3 in this case is CASSFSGGGEQYF. The DNA is TGTGCCAGCAGTTTTTCCGGGGGGGGCGAGCAGTACTTC.